These 25 T cell receptor beta chains were all obtained from the same sample, sequenced in a study of shared clonotypes between healthy human individuals. Clones were read by immunoSEQ multiplex PCR, and TCRdb kept only the in-frame ones, dropping some. The data contain about 2.1 million clones, 93% of them singletons. The naive CD8 fraction comprised CD45RO-negative cells positively selected for CCR7 and excluded terminally differentiated effector memory CD45RA+ cells. The specimen was naive CD8+ T cells from PBMCs. All receptors come from a young man in good health. Some clones in this sample may be carry-over from other donors' samples.

The V and J genes are TRBV7-9 and TRBJ1-2; the match to TRBD1 covers 8 bases. Germline V gene sequence: CDR1 SEHNR, CDR2 FQNEAQ (reference sequence). V lost 5 bases and J lost 2; bases outside the gene matches: 1. This CDR3 spans 13 amino acids. CDR3 bases: TGTGCCAGCAGCCGACAGGGGAACTATGGCTACACCTTC. It codes for CASSRQGNYGYTF.

Details on this clone: Different DNA sequences within this sample yield the same CDR3. The CDR3 loop is CASSPAPGELFF. CDR3 DNA sequence: TGTGCCAGCAGCCCCGCACCCGGGGAGCTGTTTTTT. The chain combines TRBV7-9 with TRBJ2-2; D is ambiguous. The CDR3 contains 12 residues. Trimming left V 5 bases short and J 6 bases short, with 7 bases between. The germline V gene encodes CDR1 SEHNR and CDR2 FQNEAQ (reference sequence).

The gene calls are TRBV28 and TRBJ2-1; D assignment may be TRBD1 or TRBD2 (6 bases each). Germline V gives CDR1 MDHEN, CDR2 SYDVKM. V was clipped by 2 bases and J by 8 bases, with 16 bases between them. The CDR3 runs to 15 residues. The CDR3 region has the DNA TGTGCCAGCAGTTTAGTGTCGGGGGCTCAGGATGAGCAGTTCTTC. This encodes CASSLVSGAQDEQFF.

The rearrangement uses TRBV6-5 and TRBJ2-1; possibly TRBD2 for D (6 bases). Germline V gives CDR1 MNHEY, CDR2 SVGAGI. CDR3 length: 15 amino acids. V lost 2 bases, J lost 1 base, and 9 bases lay in between. The CDR3 reads CASSYVRDSYNEQFF. For the CDR3, the DNA is TGTGCCAGCAGTTACGTGCGGGATTCCTACAATGAGCAGTTCTTC.

As concerns this clone: The sample carries other DNA sequences with the same CDR3. The V gene is TRBV19, the J gene TRBJ2-7, with 7 bases that match TRBD2. This CDR3 region has 13 residues. From germline, CDR1 is LNHDA and CDR2 SQIVND (reference sequence). V shed 4 bases and J 2 bases; nucleotides not matched to a gene: 2. CDR3 residues: CASSSGGTYEQYF. The CDR3 coding sequence is TGTGCCAGTAGTAGCGGGGGAACCTACGAGCAGTACTTC. The whole variable domain, filled in from reference TRBV19 and TRBJ2-7, reads DGGITQSPKYLFRKEGQNVTLSCEQNLNHDAMYWYRQDPGQGLRLIYYSQIVNDFQKGDIAEGYSVSREKKESFPLTVTSAQKNPTAFYLCASSSGGTYEQYFGPGTRLTVT.

This sequence joins TRBV19 and TRBJ1-5; perhaps TRBD1 as D (6 bases). The CDR3 consists of 16 residues. Germline loops: CDR1 LNHDA, CDR2 SQIVND (reference sequence). Trimming removed 5 bases from V and 5 bases from J, with 19 bases in between. In DNA form, the CDR3 reads TGTGCCAGTAGTCTTCGGACAGAGAGGAGCGATCAGCCCCAGCATTTT. This encodes CASSLRTERSDQPQHF.

This clone showed up just once. The rearrangement joins TRBV5-6 to TRBJ2-5; the match to TRBD1 covers 9 bases. This CDR3 is built from 17 residues. V shed 2 bases, J shed 5 bases, and the junction held 13 bases outside the gene matches. The germline gives CDR1 SGHDT, CDR2 YYEEEE. In DNA form, the CDR3 reads TGTGCCAGCAGCTTAGATACAGGGGGCCCCCTCGGGGAGACCCAGTACTTC. Protein sequence: CASSLDTGGPLGETQYF. Looking up the rest from reference TRBV5-6 and TRBJ2-5 gives the full variable domain: DAGVTQSPTHLIKTRGQQVTLRCSPKSGHDTVSWYQQALGQGPQFIFQYYEEEERQRGNFPDRFSGHQFPNYSSELNVNALLLGDSALYLCASSLDTGGPLGETQYFGPGTRLLVL.

In its sample, this clone was seen once. The rearrangement links TRBV9 to TRBJ2-3; no definite D call. The CDR3 loop spans 13 amino acids. The V end was cut by 3 bases, the J end by 8 bases, with 13 bases between. Germline V gives CDR1 SGDLS, CDR2 YYNGEE. DNA for the CDR3: TGTGCCAGCAGCGCCCCGCCCATGGGTACGCAGTATTTT. Amino acids: CASSAPPMGTQYF. The entire variable domain, with the rest obtained from reference TRBV9 and TRBJ2-3, is as follows: DSGVTQTPKHLITATGQRVTLRCSPRSGDLSVYWYQQSLDQGLQFLIQYYNGEERAKGNILERFSAQQFPDLHSELNLSSLELGDSALYFCASSAPPMGTQYFGPGTRLTVL.

This clone was detected a few times. The chain combines TRBV25-1 with TRBJ1-1, with D hard to call. This CDR3 has 12 amino acids. Trimming pared 6 bases from V and 0 bases from J, leaving 5 bases between. The germline V gene has CDR1 MGHDK and CDR2 SYGVNS. The CDR3 region is CASRWMNTEAFF. CDR3 bases: TGTGCCAGCAGATGGATGAACACTGAAGCTTTCTTT.

This rearrangement joins TRBV5-1 to TRBJ2-5; D not resolved. The CDR3 runs to 11 residues. Germline assignment: CDR1 SGHRS and CDR2 YFSETQ. The V end lost 2 bases, the J end lost 5 bases, and 4 bases lay between the germline ends. The DNA of the CDR3 is TGCGCCAGCAGCTTCTCCGAGACCCAGTACTTC. Its protein product is CASSFSETQYF.

The CDR3 loop reads CASSSPHRDEKLFF. The CDR3 DNA follows: TGTGCCAGCAGTTCTCCCCACAGAGATGAAAAACTGTTTTTT. The chain recombines TRBV28 with TRBJ1-4; D remains ambiguous. In germline, CDR1 is MDHEN, CDR2 SYDVKM. V lost 4 bases and J lost 6, with 12 bases in between. The CDR3 spans 14 residues.

J is TRBJ2-7 and V is TRBV7-9; 7 nucleotides agree with TRBD2. Germline CDR1 SEHNR, CDR2 FQNEAQ (reference sequence). Trimming cost V 5 bases and J 2 bases; bases outside gene matches: 15. The CDR3 has 17 amino acids. The CDR3 region is CASSHPLGGGYAYEQYF. CDR3 DNA: TGTGCCAGCAGCCACCCCCTTGGGGGGGGATACGCCTACGAGCAGTACTTC.

As to this clone: The same CDR3 is also encoded by other DNA sequences in this sample. This chain links TRBV6-5 with TRBJ2-7; D remains unclear. There are 14 residues in the CDR3. Deletions cut 6 bases from V and 0 bases from J, with 12 bases between. Germline V gene sequence: CDR1 MNHEY, CDR2 SVGAGI. The CDR3 protein is CASSPGESSYEQYF. The CDR3 region has the DNA TGTGCCAGCAGCCCGGGCGAAAGCTCCTACGAGCAGTACTTC.

The J gene is TRBJ2-6, the V gene TRBV15; D possibly corresponds to TRBD2 (6 bases). V dropped 5 bases and J dropped 4 bases, with 9 bases sitting between them. CDR1 is LNHNV, CDR2 YYDKDF, per germline (reference sequence). This CDR3 comprises 14 residues. The CDR3 DNA sequence: TGTGCCACCAGCCTGCGGGGAGGGGCCAACGTCCTGACTTTC. Amino acid sequence: CATSLRGGANVLTF.

This clone was counted only a few times. This chain links TRBV13 with TRBJ1-4, with D perhaps TRBD1 (6 bases). Deletions cut 3 bases from V and 7 bases from J, with 9 bases between. Germline-derived CDR1 and CDR2 are PRHDT and FYEKMQ (reference sequence). The CDR3 contains 13 residues. The CDR3 nucleotides are TGTGCCAGCAGCTTCTGGGACACTGAAAAACTGTTTTTT. It specifies CASSFWDTEKLFF.

V is TRBV11-2 and J is TRBJ1-1; 10 bases match TRBD1. Per germline, CDR1 SGHAT and CDR2 FQNNGV. This CDR3 is built from 16 residues. Unmatched junction bases numbered 7, after V lost 5 bases and J lost 1 base. The CDR3 bases are TGTGCCAGCAGCCCATGGGACAGGGGAAGGAACACTGAAGCTTTCTTT. It codes for CASSPWDRGRNTEAFF.

With regard to this clone: This CDR3 is also generated by other DNA sequences in the sample. The chain carries TRBV9 and TRBJ2-2; D is unclear. The length of the CDR3 is 16 residues. CDR1 and CDR2 from the germline V gene are SGDLS and YYNGEE. V was shortened by 0 bases and J by 0 bases, with 9 bases between the two germline ends. The CDR3 protein is CASSVGRGANTGELFF. DNA for the CDR3: TGTGCCAGCAGCGTAGGTCGCGGAGCGAACACCGGGGAGCTGTTTTTT.

Concerning this clone: Other DNA sequences of this sample code for an identical CDR3. This chain uses TRBV6-6 with TRBJ2-1; 13 positions match TRBD2. The CDR3 runs to 14 residues. V trimming: 6 bases; J trimming: 5 bases; junction bases outside the gene matches: 1. Germline V gene sequence: CDR1 MNHNY, CDR2 SVGAGI (reference sequence). The CDR3 loop is CASRGLAGDNEQFF. CDR3 DNA: TGTGCCAGCAGAGGACTAGCGGGGGACAATGAGCAGTTCTTC.

The chain uses TRBV28 and TRBJ2-2, with 7 bases fitting TRBD1. Trimming cost V 5 bases and J 3 bases; bases outside gene matches: 3. From germline, CDR1 is MDHEN and CDR2 SYDVKM. There are 14 residues in the CDR3. CDR3 sequence reads: CASSEQGYTGELFF. CDR3 nucleotide sequence: TGTGCCAGCAGTGAACAGGGGTACACCGGGGAGCTGTTTTTT. Using reference TRBV28 and TRBJ2-2 for the parts outside the CDR3, the full variable domain is DVKVTQSSRYLVKRTGEKVFLECVQDMDHENMFWYRQDPGLGLRLIYFSYDVKMKEKGDIPEGYSVSREKKERFSLILESASTNQTSMYLCASSEQGYTGELFFGEGSRLTVL.

The count of this clone is one. The chain has TRBV9 and TRBJ2-7, with 9 bases matching TRBD2. Germline CDR1 SGDLS, CDR2 YYNGEE. V shed 3 bases, J shed 4 bases, and the junction held 11 bases outside the gene matches. The CDR3 is 16 amino acids. CDR3 region: CASSASLQAGGYEQYF. The CDR3 DNA follows: TGTGCCAGCAGCGCCTCGCTGCAAGCGGGAGGATACGAGCAGTACTTC.

The CDR3 nucleotides read TGCGCCAGCAGCCAGGGGACGGGGCTTAGCACAGATACGCAGTATTTT. It codes for CASSQGTGLSTDTQYF. This chain uses TRBV4-3 with TRBJ2-3; D tentatively fits TRBD1 or TRBD2 (5 bases each). In germline, CDR1 is LGHNA, CDR2 YSLEER. V lost 3 bases and J lost 0, with 13 bases in between. The CDR3 loop spans 16 amino acids.

The chain has TRBV28 and TRBJ2-1; D ambiguous. Trimming pared 6 bases from V and 0 bases from J, leaving 18 bases between. The CDR3 extends over 17 amino acids. CDR1 and CDR2 (germline): MDHEN, SYDVKM. CDR3 coding DNA: TGTGCCAGCAGCCCCCTGTCCGGATTGAGCTCCTACAATGAGCAGTTCTTC. Protein sequence: CASSPLSGLSSYNEQFF.

V and J are TRBV29-1 and TRBJ2-1, with 8 positions matching TRBD2. The CDR3 consists of 20 residues. Germline V gene data show CDR1 as SQVTM and CDR2 as ANQGSEA. V lost 1 base and J lost 6; bases outside the gene matches: 23. CDR3 loop: CSVEAEALESSGRGRNEQFF. The CDR3 DNA sequence: TGCAGCGTTGAAGCGGAGGCCCTGGAGAGCAGCGGGAGAGGGCGCAATGAGCAGTTCTTC.

V and J are TRBV7-2 and TRBJ1-6, with D perhaps TRBD1 (6 bases). Germline V CDR1 and CDR2: SGHTA, FQGNSA. V was pared by 3 bases and J by 2 bases, with 17 bases between. This CDR3 is 18 amino acids long. CDR3 nucleotide sequence: TGTGCCAGCAGCTTCGCGGGGGGGCCTGGTCCCTATAATTCACCCCTCCACTTT. This translates into CASSFAGGPGPYNSPLHF.

The chain links TRBV27 to TRBJ2-7; 11 bases fit TRBD2. Germline assignment: CDR1 MNHEY and CDR2 SMNVEV (reference sequence). Trimming at V came to 2 bases and at J to 5 bases, leaving 5 bases not matched to a gene. The CDR3 runs 15 residues. The DNA for the CDR3 is TGTGCCAGCAGTTTACGGACTAGCGGGTGGAACGAGCAGTACTTC. It is translated as CASSLRTSGWNEQYF.